A selection of T cell receptor beta chains follows, all from one sample in a study of T cells in Graves' hyperthyroidism and ophthalmopathy. Via MiXCR, TCRdb re-called the multiplex PCR reads, giving one row per CDR3 protein. The sample carries fewer than 650,000 distinct CDR3 sequences, around 15% recorded once. The sequenced sample was blood. These TCRs come from a woman aged 35 to 49 with Graves' hyperthyroidism. Each CDR3 is given with its conserved first and last residue. The order of the fields is J gene, CDR3 length, clone size, V gene, D gene, CDR3 DNA, CDR3 protein. D genes are given only for firm matches. Part of the rows lack a size; the others show once, few, many or a class for expanded clones.

J gene: TRBJ2-3; CDR3 length: 15; clone size: .; V gene: TRBV30; D gene: TRBD2; CDR3 DNA: TGTGCCTGGAGCGAACTAGCGGGAGAGACAGATACGCAGTATTTT; CDR3 protein: CAWSELAGETDTQYF
J gene: TRBJ2-1; CDR3 length: 16; clone size: .; V gene: TRBV20-1; D gene: TRBD2; CDR3 DNA: TGCAGTGCCCTTACTCATAGCGGGAGGGATTACAATGAGCAGTTCTTC; CDR3 protein: CSALTHSGRDYNEQFF
J gene: TRBJ2-1; CDR3 length: 14; clone size: many; V gene: TRBV27; D gene: TRBD1; CDR3 DNA: TGTGCCAGCCCACGGAACAGGGGAAATCATGAGCAGTTCTTC; CDR3 protein: CASPRNRGNHEQFF
J gene: TRBJ2-7; CDR3 length: 13; clone size: .; V gene: TRBV28; D gene: TRBD1; CDR3 DNA: TGTGCCAGCACACGGACAGGGAGCTACGAGCAGTACTTC; CDR3 protein: CASTRTGSYEQYF
J gene: TRBJ2-7; CDR3 length: 15; clone size: many; V gene: TRBV7-3; D gene: TRBD2; CDR3 DNA: TGTGCCAGCAGCTTAACAGCGGGAGGGCCTTACGAGCAGTACTTC; CDR3 protein: CASSLTAGGPYEQYF
J gene: TRBJ2-1; CDR3 length: 17; clone size: .; V gene: TRBV24-1; D gene: .; CDR3 DNA: TGTGCCACCAGTGATTTTGGGGTCTCCGGGGAATACAATGAGCAGTTCTTC; CDR3 protein: CATSDFGVSGEYNEQFF
J gene: TRBJ2-5; CDR3 length: 16; clone size: few; V gene: TRBV28; D gene: TRBD1; CDR3 DNA: TGTGCCAGCAGTCCACCCGACAGGGGCCCTTCGGAGACCCAGTACTTC; CDR3 protein: CASSPPDRGPSETQYF
J gene: TRBJ2-1; CDR3 length: 14; clone size: many; V gene: TRBV29-1; D gene: TRBD2; CDR3 DNA: TGCAGCGTTCGCGGGCCTAGCGGGATCTATGAGCAGTTCTTC; CDR3 protein: CSVRGPSGIYEQFF
J gene: TRBJ2-7; CDR3 length: 13; clone size: many; V gene: TRBV28; D gene: .; CDR3 DNA: TGTGCCAGCAGGCCCGGGACATCGAACGAGCAGTACTTC; CDR3 protein: CASRPGTSNEQYF
J gene: TRBJ2-6; CDR3 length: 13; clone size: .; V gene: TRBV20-1; D gene: .; CDR3 DNA: TGCAGTGCTGGGGAAGGGGGGGCCAACGTCCTGACTTTC; CDR3 protein: CSAGEGGANVLTF
J gene: TRBJ1-2; CDR3 length: 13; clone size: many; V gene: TRBV7-9; D gene: .; CDR3 DNA: TGTGCCAGCAGCTTAGATCAGGGACGAGGCTACACCTTC; CDR3 protein: CASSLDQGRGYTF
J gene: TRBJ2-4; CDR3 length: 15; clone size: .; V gene: TRBV13; D gene: TRBD2; CDR3 DNA: TGTGCCAGCAGCGACGCTAGCGGGGGGAAAAACATTCAGTACTTC; CDR3 protein: CASSDASGGKNIQYF
J gene: TRBJ2-1; CDR3 length: 15; clone size: many; V gene: TRBV9; D gene: TRBD2; CDR3 DNA: TGTGCCAGCAGCGTAGCGGCTAGCGGGAGCAATGAGCAGTTCTTC; CDR3 protein: CASSVAASGSNEQFF
J gene: TRBJ2-1; CDR3 length: 14; clone size: many; V gene: TRBV7-3; D gene: .; CDR3 DNA: TGTGCCAGCAGCTTAAATAGCGCGTACAATGAGCAGTTCTTC; CDR3 protein: CASSLNSAYNEQFF
J gene: TRBJ2-7; CDR3 length: 15; clone size: few; V gene: TRBV12-3/TRBV12-4; D gene: .; CDR3 DNA: TGTGCCAGCAGCCCCTCAGGGGACTATCGGTACGAGCAGTACTTC; CDR3 protein: CASSPSGDYRYEQYF
J gene: TRBJ2-1; CDR3 length: 13; clone size: many; V gene: TRBV11-2; D gene: TRBD2; CDR3 DNA: TGTGCCAGCAGTCTAATTATCGGGGGGGAGCAGTTCTTC; CDR3 protein: CASSLIIGGEQFF
J gene: TRBJ1-5; CDR3 length: 13; clone size: few; V gene: TRBV28; D gene: TRBD1; CDR3 DNA: TGTGCCAGCATCGAATACAGGGGCCAGCCCCAGCATTTT; CDR3 protein: CASIEYRGQPQHF
J gene: TRBJ2-1; CDR3 length: 16; clone size: many; V gene: TRBV9; D gene: TRBD1; CDR3 DNA: TGTGCCAGCAGCGCCGGACAGGGGATGTCCTACAATGAGCAGTTCTTC; CDR3 protein: CASSAGQGMSYNEQFF
J gene: TRBJ1-4; CDR3 length: 16; clone size: .; V gene: TRBV9; D gene: .; CDR3 DNA: TGTGCCAGCAGCGCAAGCCGATCTGTCGCTAATGAAAAACTGTTTTTT; CDR3 protein: CASSASRSVANEKLFF
J gene: TRBJ2-7; CDR3 length: 13; clone size: many; V gene: TRBV20-1; D gene: TRBD1; CDR3 DNA: TGCAGTGCTAGATCGGACAGGGGTTACGAGCAGTACTTC; CDR3 protein: CSARSDRGYEQYF
J gene: TRBJ2-3; CDR3 length: 16; clone size: many; V gene: TRBV28; D gene: TRBD2; CDR3 DNA: TGTGCCAGCAGTTTACTAGCGGGGGCACGCACAGATACGCAGTATTTT; CDR3 protein: CASSLLAGARTDTQYF
J gene: TRBJ2-3; CDR3 length: 14; clone size: many; V gene: TRBV20-1; D gene: TRBD2; CDR3 DNA: TGCAGTGCTAGATGGTCTAGCGGGAGGGATACGCAGTATTTT; CDR3 protein: CSARWSSGRDTQYF